The 27 T cell receptor beta chains given below trace back to one sample, sequenced in a study of naive and memory T cell subsets (dated by TCRdb to 2017 to 2019). Using 3' ligation of a UMI-containing oligonucleotide to TCR cDNA, the study laid out a robust and sensitive protocol to amplify, sequence and analyze TCRs. Library generation was performed with 5' RACE. Sequencing instrument: Illumina MiSeq. Four rounds of PCR, run with the SP2 primer together with nested alpha and beta constant region primers, were used to amplify the ligated cDNA. TCRdb reworked the public reads: Q25 trimming with fastp, MiXCR clone assembly, productive beta chains retained. Entries that share a CDR3 protein sequence are merged under the most common genes and DNA. The sample yields about 57,000 distinct CDR3 sequences; about 8.3% were counted once. The biggest ten clones account for roughly 9.8% of the sample. All receptors come from a female donor in good health.

This clonotype has a count of ten or more. The chain has TRBV29-1 and TRBJ1-2, with D possibly matching TRBD1 (5 bases). The CDR3 totals 13 residues. CDR1 and CDR2 (germline): SQVTM, ANQGSEA. V was pared by 1 base and J by 7 bases, with 13 bases between. CDR3 in amino acids: CSVEASQGLGYTF. DNA for the CDR3: TGCAGCGTTGAAGCTAGCCAGGGTCTTGGCTACACCTTC.

The V gene is TRBV3-1, the J gene TRBJ2-7; D possibly corresponds to TRBD1 (6 bases). This CDR3 is built from 13 residues. CDR1 is LGHDT and CDR2 is YNNKEL in the germline V gene (reference sequence). V lost 1 base and J lost 3, with 7 bases in between. The CDR3 DNA reads as TGTGCCAGCAGCCAAGTCAGGGGCTACGAGCAGTACTTC. Translation gives CASSQVRGYEQYF.

This clonotype was detected ten times or more. The V call is TRBV9, the J call TRBJ1-1; D not certain. With 2 bases removed from V and 0 bases from J, the gap between germline ends came to 11 bases. CDR1 is SGDLS, CDR2 YYNGEE, per germline. The CDR3 runs 15 residues. CDR3 nucleotide sequence: TGTGCCAGCAGCGTCGAGGACGGCATGAACACTGAAGCTTTCTTT. This codes for CASSVEDGMNTEAFF.

The chain uses TRBV29-1 and TRBJ2-7; D is unclear. Germline assignment: CDR1 SQVTM and CDR2 ANQGSEA. V was pared by 5 bases and J by 0 bases, with 8 bases between. This CDR3 is built from 12 residues. In DNA, the CDR3 is TGCAGCGTTTCGGACGACTCCTACGAGCAGTACTTC. Residues: CSVSDDSYEQYF.

In this sample, this clonotype turned up a few times. The chain combines TRBV6-2 or TRBV6-3 with TRBJ2-7, with 7 bases lining up with TRBD2. Germline loops: CDR1 MNHEY, CDR2 SVGEGT. The CDR3 extends over 15 amino acids. V lost 5 bases and J lost 0; bases outside the gene matches: 7. The chain's CDR3 is CASSPYRTSSYEQYF. The CDR3 DNA follows: TGTGCCAGCAGTCCCTACCGGACTAGCTCCTACGAGCAGTACTTC.

This chain joins TRBV12-3 or TRBV12-4 and TRBJ1-2; D may be TRBD1 (6 bases). The ends were cut back, 3 bases at V and 1 base at J, with 15 bases in the middle. The CDR3 spans 16 residues. In nucleotides, the CDR3 is TGTGCCAGCAGTTTCCTGACAGGTACCCTTAACTATGGCTACACCTTC. The encoded protein is CASSFLTGTLNYGYTF.

This clonotype was counted ten times or more. The chain links TRBV6-5 to TRBJ2-1, with unresolved D. Trimming removed 7 bases from V and 4 bases from J, with 17 bases in between. The germline V gene encodes CDR1 MNHEY and CDR2 SVGAGI. The CDR3 runs to 15 residues. CDR3: CASIKTGARYNEQFF. CDR3 DNA: TGTGCCAGCATTAAAACGGGTGCTCGGTACAATGAGCAGTTCTTC.

This clonotype turned up a few times. A junction boundary mismatches the germline segment, possibly from a read error. V usage is TRBV15 and J usage is TRBJ2-5, with D maybe TRBD2 (6 bases). The CDR3 extends over 15 amino acids. Germline CDR1 is LNHNV and CDR2 is YYDKDF (reference sequence). CDR3 region: CATRRGTALQETQYF. In nucleotides, the CDR3 is TGTGCCACCAGAAGAGGGACTGCTTTACAAGAGACCCAGTACTTC.

This clonotype was found a few times. The chain recombines TRBV28 with TRBJ2-7; the D is unclear. Germline V gene data show CDR1 as MDHEN and CDR2 as SYDVKM. The CDR3 has 13 residues. V was clipped by 3 bases and J by 9 bases, with 15 bases between them. The CDR3 sequence: CASSFDLGQSQYF. CDR3 in DNA: TGTGCCAGCAGTTTTGACCTCGGCCAATCGCAGTACTTC.

This clonotype was detected ten times or more. The gene calls are TRBV20-1 and TRBJ2-7, with no clear D. CDR1 is DFQATT and CDR2 is SNEGSKA in the germline V gene (reference sequence). Between the trimmed V and J ends, which lost 3 bases and 4 bases, there was a span of 7 bases. The CDR3 has 11 residues. CDR3 nucleotides: TGCAGTGCTAGGATTGTTTACGAGCAGTACTTC. As protein: CSARIVYEQYF.

This clonotype appeared many times. This sequence joins TRBV7-3 and TRBJ2-2; D assignment may be TRBD1 or TRBD2 (5 bases each). The CDR3 extends over 17 amino acids. CDR1 and CDR2 (germline): SGHTA, FQGTGA. Trimming left V 5 bases short and J 8 bases short, with 24 bases between. The CDR3 here is CASSATGTILSWGELFF. The CDR3 DNA reads TGTGCCAGCAGCGCGACCGGGACGATACTCTCCTGGGGGGAGCTGTTTTTT.

Ten or more counts support this clonotype. The chain joins TRBV20-1 to TRBJ2-7, with 9 nucleotides matching TRBD1. The CDR3 loop spans 16 amino acids. Per the germline V gene, CDR1 is DFQATT and CDR2 is SNEGSKA (reference sequence). With 2 bases clipped from V and 6 bases from J, the junction kept 14 bases outside the gene matches. The CDR3 region has the DNA TGCAGTGCTAGAATGGGACAGGGAGTACCTAGCCGCGAGCAGTACTTC. It encodes CSARMGQGVPSREQYF.

This clonotype came up many times. The chain couples TRBV5-1 to TRBJ2-5; D not resolved. The germline V gene has CDR1 SGHRS and CDR2 YFSETQ. This CDR3 is built from 12 residues. The V end was cut by 6 bases, the J end by 2 bases, with 8 bases between. Written as DNA, the CDR3 is TGCGCCAGCAAGCCGGAGCAAGAGACCCAGTACTTC. It encodes CASKPEQETQYF. Full variable domain (rest looked up from reference TRBV5-1 and TRBJ2-5): KAGVTQTPRYLIKTRGQQVTLSCSPISGHRSVSWYQQTPGQGLQFLFEYFSETQRNKGNFPGRFSGRQFSNSRSEMNVSTLELGDSALYLCASKPEQETQYFGPGTRLLVL.

This clonotype was seen ten or more times. The chain couples TRBV27 to TRBJ1-2; 11 bases align to TRBD1. The CDR3 length is 14 residues. Germline CDR1 MNHEY, CDR2 SMNVEV (reference sequence). The V gene end was trimmed by 4 bases and the J gene end by 8 bases; junction bases not matched to a gene: 6. The CDR3 DNA reads TGTGCCAGCAGTTACGGACAGGGGGCACGGGGCTACACCTTC. It yields the protein CASSYGQGARGYTF.

This clonotype was counted ten times or more. As DNA, the CDR3 is TGCAGCGTTGTCGGAGATAAGAATGAAAAACTGTTTTTT. Its protein is CSVVGDKNEKLFF. J is TRBJ1-4 and V is TRBV29-1; D gene ambiguous. This CDR3 is 13 amino acids long. CDR1 SQVTM and CDR2 ANQGSEA come from the germline V gene. V was pared by 4 bases and J by 5 bases, with 11 bases between.

This clonotype was observed many times. The gene calls are TRBV7-8 and TRBJ1-5; 7 bases are shared with TRBD1. Trimming removed 2 bases from V and 2 bases from J; junction bases left unmatched: 6. This CDR3 has 16 amino acids. Germline CDR1 and CDR2: SGHVS and FQNEAQ. As DNA, the CDR3 is TGTGCCAGCAGCTTATATCAGGGGGATGGCAATCAGCCCCAGCATTTT. Translated, it gives CASSLYQGDGNQPQHF.

This clonotype was found a few times. The chain links TRBV5-8 to TRBJ2-3; perhaps D is TRBD1 or TRBD2 (5 bases each). V dropped 4 bases and J dropped 3 bases, with 15 bases sitting between them. Germline CDR1 is SGHTS and CDR2 is YDEGEE. This CDR3 spans 15 amino acids. The DNA of the CDR3 is TGTGCCAGCAGCCCGTGGGGGTCGGCGACAGATACGCAGTATTTT. Translation: CASSPWGSATDTQYF.

This clonotype came up many times. The V call is TRBV6-2 or TRBV6-3, the J call TRBJ2-7; D is undetermined. This CDR3 region has 15 residues. V was clipped by 2 bases and J by 1 base, with 12 bases between them. CDR1 and CDR2 (germline): MNHEY, SVGEGT. CDR3 bases: TGTGCCAGCAGTTACACCAGTCAATCATCCTACGAGCAGTACTTC. Protein sequence: CASSYTSQSSYEQYF.

The chain recombines TRBV12-3 or TRBV12-4 with TRBJ1-1; D unresolved. The CDR3 is 13 residues long. The ends were cut back, 7 bases at V and 6 bases at J, with 15 bases in the middle. DNA for the CDR3: TGTGCCAGCACTCCCTCGTGGAGCTCTGAAGCTTTCTTT. It yields the protein CASTPSWSSEAFF.

This rearrangement joins TRBV25-1 to TRBJ1-4; perhaps TRBD1 as D (5 bases). V lost 8 bases and J 7 bases, leaving 23 bases between the germline ends. Germline V gene data show CDR1 as MGHDK and CDR2 as SYGVNS. The CDR3 is 16 amino acids. CDR3 nucleotides: TGTGCCAGCGCCCCCAGCGTTGGGGGACTTGGTGAAAAACTGTTTTTT. Protein: CASAPSVGGLGEKLFF. Together with reference TRBV25-1 and TRBJ1-4, the CDR3 gives the full variable domain: EADIYQTPRYLVIGTGKKITLECSQTMGHDKMYWYQQDPGMELHLIHYSYGVNSTEKGDLSSESTVSRIRTEHFPLTLESARPSHTSQYLCASAPSVGGLGEKLFFGSGTQLSVL.

In its sample, this clonotype was seen many times. The V and J genes are TRBV5-5 and TRBJ1-1, with D hard to call. CDR1 and CDR2 (germline): SGHKS, YYEKEE (reference sequence). CDR3 size: 16 residues. Trimming removed 0 bases at V and 1 base at J, with 13 bases between. CDR3 loop: CASSLVNYRQNTEAFF. The CDR3 DNA follows: TGTGCCAGCAGCTTGGTAAATTACAGACAGAACACTGAAGCTTTCTTT.

V is TRBV27 and J is TRBJ2-1, with 9 nucleotides matching TRBD1. The CDR3 consists of 14 residues. CDR1 MNHEY and CDR2 SMNVEV come from the germline V gene (reference sequence). J gave up 8 bases and V 8 bases, and 10 bases lay outside the gene matches. DNA for the CDR3: TGTGCCAGCTTGGGACAGGGACTTAGGGATGAGCAGTTCTTC. The encoded protein is CASLGQGLRDEQFF.

This clonotype was recorded at least ten times. The V gene is TRBV7-8, the J gene TRBJ2-5; weak D call: TRBD2 (6 bases). The CDR3 totals 15 residues. From germline, CDR1 is SGHVS and CDR2 FQNEAQ. V lost 3 bases and J 3 bases, leaving 14 bases between the germline ends. The CDR3 loop reads CASSFRLGGEETQYF. Written as DNA, the CDR3 is TGTGCCAGCAGCTTTCGACTAGGTGGGGAAGAGACCCAGTACTTC.

This chain uses TRBV7-2 with TRBJ2-7; 10 nucleotides align to TRBD2. Germline loops: CDR1 SGHTA, CDR2 FQGNSA. After removal of 1 base from V and 5 bases from J, the junction contained 8 bases not matched to a gene. The CDR3 covers 16 residues. As DNA, the CDR3 is TGTGCCAGCAGCTTAGGAGTAGCGGGGGGAAGGAACGAGCAGTACTTC. Translated, it gives CASSLGVAGGRNEQYF.

This clonotype has just a few counts. The junction differs from germline at one of its ends, possibly a read error. The chain recombines TRBV7-2 with TRBJ2-7; the match to TRBD1 covers 9 bases. The CDR3 spans 16 residues. Germline CDR1 reads SGHTA; CDR2 reads FQGNSA. CDR3 nucleotide sequence: TGTGCCAGCAGCGCAACTCCGGGACAGGGCTCCCACGAGCAGTACTTC. Its translation: CASSATPGQGSHEQYF.

This clonotype has ten or more counts. The chain joins TRBV7-8 to TRBJ1-4; no definite D call. V was cut by 5 bases and J by 0 bases, with 22 bases left in between. Germline lookup yields CDR1 SGHVS and CDR2 FQNEAQ. The CDR3 is 19 residues long. CDR3 residues: CASSPLGQADMATNEKLFF. Written as DNA, the CDR3 is TGTGCCAGCAGCCCCCTCGGGCAGGCTGATATGGCAACTAATGAAAAACTGTTTTTT.

This clonotype was seen ten or more times. V usage is TRBV6-5 and J usage is TRBJ1-1; 7 nucleotides match TRBD1. V trimming: 0 bases; J trimming: 2 bases; junction bases outside the gene matches: 3. The CDR3 sequence is 15 residues long. Germline lookup yields CDR1 MNHEY and CDR2 SVGAGI. CDR3 protein: CASSYSRTGNTEAFF. In DNA, the CDR3 is TGTGCCAGCAGTTACTCAAGGACAGGTAACACTGAAGCTTTCTTT.